These 8 T cell receptor beta chains were all obtained from the same sample, sequenced in a study of identical twins. TCRdb reanalysed the 5' RACE reads using MiXCR and keeps one entry per CDR3 protein. The table records approximately 500,000 distinct CDR3 sequences, approximately 16% of them present only once. These records were also assigned to another study, of yellow fever vaccine responses in identical twins.

What was sequenced was CD4+ T cells sorted from blood. The receptors were sampled from a woman younger than 35 in good health.

The chain employs TRBV18 and TRBJ2-1; maybe TRBD2 (5 bases). In germline, CDR1 is KGHSH, CDR2 LQKENI. The CDR3 totals 16 residues. The V gene lost 6 bases and the J gene lost 0 bases, with 15 bases spanning the gap. The CDR3 DNA sequence: TGTGCCAGCTCTCCGAAGACGGGAAACTCCTACAATGAGCAGTTCTTC. This codes for CASSPKTGNSYNEQFF. The entire variable domain, with the rest obtained from reference TRBV18 and TRBJ2-1, is as follows: NAGVMQNPRHLVRRRGQEARLRCSPMKGHSHVYWYRQLPEEGLKFMVYLQKENIIDESGMPKERFSAEFPKEGPSILRIQQVVRGDSAAYFCASSPKTGNSYNEQFFGPGTRLTVL.

This clonotype showed up just a few times. V usage is TRBV4-1 and J usage is TRBJ1-2; 9 bases match TRBD1. V was clipped by 0 bases and J by 5 bases; unmatched bases: 4. This CDR3 is 15 amino acids long. The germline gives CDR1 MGHRA, CDR2 YSYEKL. In DNA, the CDR3 is TGCGCCAGCAGCCAAGAATCGGGACAGGGATATGGCTACACCTTC. Its translation is CASSQESGQGYGYTF.

This chain links TRBV20-1 with TRBJ1-2; 8 nucleotides align to TRBD1. CDR1 is DFQATT and CDR2 is SNEGSKA in the germline V gene (reference sequence). The CDR3 sequence is 13 residues long. V gave up 6 bases and J gave up 6 bases; unmatched junction bases: 9. For the CDR3, the DNA is TGCAGTGCCACCGGGACAGGCTGGGATGGCTACACCTTC. Protein: CSATGTGWDGYTF.

The J gene is TRBJ2-2, the V gene TRBV5-1, with D uncertain. V shed 4 bases and J shed 1 base, with 14 bases lying between them. The CDR3 has 16 residues. The germline V gene encodes CDR1 SGHRS and CDR2 YFSETQ. The CDR3 loop reads CASSPWGQRNTGELFF. The CDR3 DNA is TGCGCCAGCAGCCCCTGGGGTCAAAGGAACACCGGGGAGCTGTTTTTT.

The sample holds a few counts of this clonotype. V usage is TRBV3-1 and J usage is TRBJ2-3, with 10 bases that match TRBD2. V was clipped by 4 bases and J by 4 bases; unmatched bases: 5. Germline values: CDR1 LGHDT, CDR2 YNNKEL (reference sequence). The CDR3 has 15 residues. DNA of the CDR3: TGTGCCAGCAGCCGACCGGGACTAGCGTCAGATACGCAGTATTTT. Amino acids: CASSRPGLASDTQYF.

This clonotype was counted between two and nine times. The CDR3 DNA follows: TGTGCCAGCAGCCAATATCTAAAGGGGAGCGTACCGGGACTAGCGGGAGAAACGCAGTATTTT. This sequence encodes CASSQYLKGSVPGLAGETQYF. The chain has TRBV3-1 and TRBJ2-3; 14 bases fit TRBD2. V lost 2 bases, J lost 9 bases, and 22 bases stayed unmatched. CDR1 LGHDT and CDR2 YNNKEL come from the germline V gene (reference sequence). This CDR3 is built from 21 residues.

The chain combines TRBV7-8 with TRBJ2-7; D remains unclear. The V and J ends lost 2 bases and 7 bases respectively, with 24 bases between them. CDR3 length equals 17 residues. In germline, CDR1 is SGHVS, CDR2 FQNEAQ. CDR3 DNA sequence: TGTGCCAGCAGCTTACAAGTTTCGACAAGTTTCGCCGGGGAGCAGTACTTC. This sequence encodes CASSLQVSTSFAGEQYF.

The chain joins TRBV24-1 to TRBJ2-1, with TRBD1 matching 8 bases. The CDR3 is made up of 14 amino acids. Germline loops: CDR1 KGHDR, CDR2 SFDVKD. The V and J ends lost 4 bases and 11 bases, in that order; junction bases with no gene match: 9. The CDR3, as DNA: TGTGCCACCAGTGAGCCGGACAGGGACATTAAGCAGTTCTTC. It encodes CATSEPDRDIKQFF.